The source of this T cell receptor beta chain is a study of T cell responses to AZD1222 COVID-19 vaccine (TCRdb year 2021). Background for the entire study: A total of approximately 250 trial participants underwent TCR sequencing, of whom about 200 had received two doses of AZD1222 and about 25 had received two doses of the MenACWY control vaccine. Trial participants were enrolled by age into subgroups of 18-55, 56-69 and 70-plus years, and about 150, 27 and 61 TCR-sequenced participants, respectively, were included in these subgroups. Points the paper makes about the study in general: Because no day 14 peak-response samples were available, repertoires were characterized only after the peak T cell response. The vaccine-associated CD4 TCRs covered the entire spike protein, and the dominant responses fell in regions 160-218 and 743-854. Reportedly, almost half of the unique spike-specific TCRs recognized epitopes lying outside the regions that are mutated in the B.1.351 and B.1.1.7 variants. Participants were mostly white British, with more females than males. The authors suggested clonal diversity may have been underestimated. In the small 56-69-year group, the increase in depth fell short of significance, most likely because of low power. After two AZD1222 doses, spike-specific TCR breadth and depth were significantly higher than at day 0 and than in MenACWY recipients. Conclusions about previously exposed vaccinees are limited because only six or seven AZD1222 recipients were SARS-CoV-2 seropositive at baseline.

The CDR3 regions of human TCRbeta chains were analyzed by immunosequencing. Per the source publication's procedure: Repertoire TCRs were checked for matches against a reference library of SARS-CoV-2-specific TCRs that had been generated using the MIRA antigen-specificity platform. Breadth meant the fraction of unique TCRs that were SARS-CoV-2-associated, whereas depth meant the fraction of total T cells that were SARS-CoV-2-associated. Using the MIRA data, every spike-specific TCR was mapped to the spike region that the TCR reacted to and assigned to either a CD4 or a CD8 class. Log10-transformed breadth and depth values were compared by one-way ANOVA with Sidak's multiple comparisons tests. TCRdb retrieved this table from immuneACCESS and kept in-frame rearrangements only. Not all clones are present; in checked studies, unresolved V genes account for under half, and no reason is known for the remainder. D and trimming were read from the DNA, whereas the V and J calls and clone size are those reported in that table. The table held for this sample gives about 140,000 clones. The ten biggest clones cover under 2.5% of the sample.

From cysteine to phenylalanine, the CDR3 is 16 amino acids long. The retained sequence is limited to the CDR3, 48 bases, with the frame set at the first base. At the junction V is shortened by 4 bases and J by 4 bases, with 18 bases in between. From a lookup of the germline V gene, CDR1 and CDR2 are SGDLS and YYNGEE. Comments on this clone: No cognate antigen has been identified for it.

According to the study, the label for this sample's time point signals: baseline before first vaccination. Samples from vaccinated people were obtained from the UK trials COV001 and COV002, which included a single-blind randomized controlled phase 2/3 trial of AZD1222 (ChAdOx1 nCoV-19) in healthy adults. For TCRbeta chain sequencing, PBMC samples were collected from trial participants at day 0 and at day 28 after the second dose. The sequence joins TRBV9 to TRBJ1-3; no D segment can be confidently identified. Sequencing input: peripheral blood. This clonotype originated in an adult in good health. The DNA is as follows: TGTGCCAGCAGCCCGACAAGTTCTACTGCGGGAAACACCATATATTTT. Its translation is CASSPTSSTAGNTIYF.